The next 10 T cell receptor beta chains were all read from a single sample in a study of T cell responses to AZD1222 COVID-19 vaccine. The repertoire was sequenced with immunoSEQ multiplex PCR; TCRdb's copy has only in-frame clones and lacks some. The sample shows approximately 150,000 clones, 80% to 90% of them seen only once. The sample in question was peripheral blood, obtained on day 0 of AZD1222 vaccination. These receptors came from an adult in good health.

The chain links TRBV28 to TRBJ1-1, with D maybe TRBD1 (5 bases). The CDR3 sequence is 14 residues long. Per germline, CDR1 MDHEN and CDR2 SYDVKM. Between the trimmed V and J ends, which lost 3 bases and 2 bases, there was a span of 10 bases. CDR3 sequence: CASSFSQVNTEAFF. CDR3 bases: TGTGCCAGCAGTTTTTCACAGGTAAACACTGAAGCTTTCTTT.

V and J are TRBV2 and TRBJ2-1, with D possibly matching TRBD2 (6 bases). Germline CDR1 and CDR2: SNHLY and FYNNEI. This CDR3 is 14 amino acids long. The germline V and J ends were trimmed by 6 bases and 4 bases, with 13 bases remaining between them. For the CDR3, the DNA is TGTGCCAGCAGGGGGGGACCGAATTACAATGAGCAGTTCTTC. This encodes CASRGGPNYNEQFF.

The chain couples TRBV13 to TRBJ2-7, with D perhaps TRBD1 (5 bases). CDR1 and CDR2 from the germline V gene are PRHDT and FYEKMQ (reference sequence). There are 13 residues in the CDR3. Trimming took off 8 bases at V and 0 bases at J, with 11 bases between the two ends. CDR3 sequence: CASRAGLSYEQYF. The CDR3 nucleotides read TGTGCCAGCCGGGCAGGGCTCTCCTACGAGCAGTACTTC.

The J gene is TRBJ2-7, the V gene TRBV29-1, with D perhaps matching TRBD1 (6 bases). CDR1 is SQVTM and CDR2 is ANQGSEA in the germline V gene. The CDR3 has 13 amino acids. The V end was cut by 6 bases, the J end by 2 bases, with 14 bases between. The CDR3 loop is CSVGGIGAYEQYF. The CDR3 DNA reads TGCAGCGTAGGGGGAATAGGGGCCTACGAGCAGTACTTC.

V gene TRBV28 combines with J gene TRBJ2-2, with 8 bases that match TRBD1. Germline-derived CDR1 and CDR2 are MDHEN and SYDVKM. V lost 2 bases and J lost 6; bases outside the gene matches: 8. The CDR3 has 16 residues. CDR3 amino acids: CASSLLAGGDSGELFF. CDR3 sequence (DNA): TGTGCCAGCAGTTTACTCGCAGGGGGCGATTCCGGGGAGCTGTTTTTT. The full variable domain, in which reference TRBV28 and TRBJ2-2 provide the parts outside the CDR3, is DVKVTQSSRYLVKRTGEKVFLECVQDMDHENMFWYRQDPGLGLRLIYFSYDVKMKEKGDIPEGYSVSREKKERFSLILESASTNQTSMYLCASSLLAGGDSGELFFGEGSRLTVL.

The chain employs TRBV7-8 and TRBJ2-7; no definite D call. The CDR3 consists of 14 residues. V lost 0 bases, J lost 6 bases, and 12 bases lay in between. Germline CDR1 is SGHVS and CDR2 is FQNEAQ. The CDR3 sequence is CASSLAVGWVEQYF. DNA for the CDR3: TGTGCCAGCAGCTTAGCAGTGGGCTGGGTCGAGCAGTACTTC.

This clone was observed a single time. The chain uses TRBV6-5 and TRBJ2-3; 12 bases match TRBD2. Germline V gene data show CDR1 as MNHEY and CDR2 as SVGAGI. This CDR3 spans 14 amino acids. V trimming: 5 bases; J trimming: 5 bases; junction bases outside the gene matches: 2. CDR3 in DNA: TGTGCCAGCAGTCCTAGCGGGAGGGAAGATACGCAGTATTTT. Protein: CASSPSGREDTQYF.

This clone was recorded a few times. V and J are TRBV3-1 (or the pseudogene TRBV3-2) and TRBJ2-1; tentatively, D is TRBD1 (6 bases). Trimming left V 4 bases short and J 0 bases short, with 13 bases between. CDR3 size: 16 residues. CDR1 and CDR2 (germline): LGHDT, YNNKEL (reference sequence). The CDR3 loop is CASSLEQGRSYNEQFF. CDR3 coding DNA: TGTGCCAGCAGCCTAGAACAGGGCCGCTCCTACAATGAGCAGTTCTTC.

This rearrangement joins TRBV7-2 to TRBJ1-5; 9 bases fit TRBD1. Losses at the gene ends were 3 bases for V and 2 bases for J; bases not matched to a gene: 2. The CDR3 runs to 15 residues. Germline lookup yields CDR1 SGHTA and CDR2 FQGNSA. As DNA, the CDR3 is TGTGCCAGCAGCTTGACAGGGGGTGGCAATCAGCCCCAGCATTTT. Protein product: CASSLTGGGNQPQHF.

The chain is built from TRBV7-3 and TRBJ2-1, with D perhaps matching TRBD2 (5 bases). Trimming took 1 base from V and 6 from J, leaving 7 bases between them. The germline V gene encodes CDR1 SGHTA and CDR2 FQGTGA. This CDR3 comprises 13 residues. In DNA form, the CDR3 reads TGTGCCAGCAGCTTAAGAGGGTTCAATGAGCAGTTCTTC. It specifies CASSLRGFNEQFF. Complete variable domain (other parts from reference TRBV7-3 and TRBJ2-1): GAGVSQTPSNKVTEKGKYVELRCDPISGHTALYWYRQSLGQGPEFLIYFQGTGAADDSGLPNDRFFAVRPEGSVSTLKIQRTERGDSAVYLCASSLRGFNEQFFGPGTRLTVL.